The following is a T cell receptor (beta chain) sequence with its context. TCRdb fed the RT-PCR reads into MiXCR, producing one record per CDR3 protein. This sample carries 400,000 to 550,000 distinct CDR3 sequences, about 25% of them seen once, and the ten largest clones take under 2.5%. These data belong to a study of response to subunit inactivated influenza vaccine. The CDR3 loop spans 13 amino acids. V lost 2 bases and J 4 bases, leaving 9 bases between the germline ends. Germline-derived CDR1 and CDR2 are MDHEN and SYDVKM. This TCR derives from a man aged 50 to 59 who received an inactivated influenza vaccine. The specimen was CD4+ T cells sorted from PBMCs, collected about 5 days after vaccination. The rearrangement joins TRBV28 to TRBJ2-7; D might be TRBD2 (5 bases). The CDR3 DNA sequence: TGTGCCAGCAGTTTAGGTTGGGAGTACGAGCAGTACTTC. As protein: CASSLGWEYEQYF. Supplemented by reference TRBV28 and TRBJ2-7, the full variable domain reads DVKVTQSSRYLVKRTGEKVFLECVQDMDHENMFWYRQDPGLGLRLIYFSYDVKMKEKGDIPEGYSVSREKKERFSLILESASTNQTSMYLCASSLGWEYEQYFGPGTRLTVT.